This TCR beta chain was recorded in a study of T-cell memory formation after mild COVID-19. Broader study findings: Memory sampled before infection contained some responding clones, suggesting cross-reactive memory joined.

The CDR3 sequence is 15 residues long. CDR1 and CDR2 from the germline V gene are SGHRS and YFSETQ. The V gene lost 2 bases and the J gene lost 0 bases, with 11 bases spanning the gap. As regards this clonotype: Antigen: not known.

TCRdb fed the 5' RACE reads into MiXCR, producing one record per CDR3 protein. The table has roughly 480,000 distinct CDR3 sequences, more than 20% seen once. The V call is TRBV5-1, the J call TRBJ1-1; the D gene is possibly TRBD1 (6 bases). This TCR came from an adult woman who had mild COVID-19 (a few samples of this study predate the infection). Cell type and time point are not known. The specimen was PBMCs or a T cell subset sorted from them (not recorded which). For the CDR3, the DNA is TGCGCCAGCAGCTTACAGGGCAACATGAACACTGAAGCTTTCTTT. Translated: CASSLQGNMNTEAFF.